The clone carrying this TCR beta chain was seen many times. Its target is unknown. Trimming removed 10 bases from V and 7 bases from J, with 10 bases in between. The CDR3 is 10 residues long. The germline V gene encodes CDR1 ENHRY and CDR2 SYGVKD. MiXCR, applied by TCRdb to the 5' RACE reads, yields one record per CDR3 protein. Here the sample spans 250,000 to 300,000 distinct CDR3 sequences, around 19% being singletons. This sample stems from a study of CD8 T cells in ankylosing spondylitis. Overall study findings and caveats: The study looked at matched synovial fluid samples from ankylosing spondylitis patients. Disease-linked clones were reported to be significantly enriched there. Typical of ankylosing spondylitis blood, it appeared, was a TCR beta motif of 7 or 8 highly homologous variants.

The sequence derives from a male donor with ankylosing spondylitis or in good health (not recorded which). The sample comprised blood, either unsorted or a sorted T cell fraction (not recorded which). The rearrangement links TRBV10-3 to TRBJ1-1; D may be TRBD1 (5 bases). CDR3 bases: TGTGCCAGTGGGGGGATTGAAGCTTTCTTT. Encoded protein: CASGGIEAFF.